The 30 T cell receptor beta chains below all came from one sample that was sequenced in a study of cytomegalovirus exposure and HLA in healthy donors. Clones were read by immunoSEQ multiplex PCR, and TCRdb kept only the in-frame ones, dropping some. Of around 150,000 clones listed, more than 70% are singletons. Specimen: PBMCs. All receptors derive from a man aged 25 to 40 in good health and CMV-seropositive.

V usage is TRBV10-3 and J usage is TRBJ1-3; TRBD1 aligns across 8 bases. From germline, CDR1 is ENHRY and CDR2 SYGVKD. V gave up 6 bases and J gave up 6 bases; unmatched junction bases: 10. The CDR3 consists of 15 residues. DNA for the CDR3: TGTGCCATCAGCCTCGGACAGGGAGGAGCAAACACCATATATTTT. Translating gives CAISLGQGGANTIYF.

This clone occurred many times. The DNA for the CDR3 is TGTGCCAGCAGAAATACCCTAGCGGCAGGCTCCTACAATGAGCAGTTCTTC. Translating gives CASRNTLAAGSYNEQFF. This chain connects TRBV7-9 to TRBJ2-1; TRBD2 matches at 7 bases. The CDR3 extends over 17 amino acids. With 6 bases clipped from V and 0 bases from J, the junction kept 11 bases outside the gene matches. Per the germline V gene, CDR1 is SEHNR and CDR2 is FQNEAQ (reference sequence). Supplemented by reference TRBV7-9 and TRBJ2-1, the full variable domain reads DTGVSQNPRHKITKRGQNVTFRCDPISEHNRLYWYRQTLGQGPEFLTYFQNEAQLEKSRLLSDRFSAERPKGSFSTLEIQRTEQGDSAMYLCASRNTLAAGSYNEQFFGPGTRLTVL.

The DNA for the CDR3 is TGTGCCGGCATGCCGGGAGCCCTTCGGGGCAATGAGCAGTTCTTC. Translation gives CAGMPGALRGNEQFF. The rearrangement uses TRBV6-4 and TRBJ2-1, with D perhaps TRBD2 (6 bases). CDR3 length: 15 amino acids. Germline CDR1 reads MRHNA; CDR2 reads SNTAGT. Trimming removed 11 bases from V and 6 bases from J, with 23 bases in between.

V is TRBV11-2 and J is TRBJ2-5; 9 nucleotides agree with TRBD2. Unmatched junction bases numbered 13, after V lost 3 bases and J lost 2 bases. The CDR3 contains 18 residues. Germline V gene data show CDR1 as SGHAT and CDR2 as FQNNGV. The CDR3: CASSFRGVAGVQQETQYF. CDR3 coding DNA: TGTGCCAGCAGCTTTCGAGGGGTAGCGGGAGTGCAGCAAGAGACCCAGTACTTC.

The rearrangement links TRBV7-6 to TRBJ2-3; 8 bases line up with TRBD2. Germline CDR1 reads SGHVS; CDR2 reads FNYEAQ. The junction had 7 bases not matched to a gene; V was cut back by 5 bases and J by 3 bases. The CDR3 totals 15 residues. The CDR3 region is CASSQRLALTDTQYF. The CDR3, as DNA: TGTGCCAGCAGCCAGCGACTAGCGTTAACAGATACGCAGTATTTT.

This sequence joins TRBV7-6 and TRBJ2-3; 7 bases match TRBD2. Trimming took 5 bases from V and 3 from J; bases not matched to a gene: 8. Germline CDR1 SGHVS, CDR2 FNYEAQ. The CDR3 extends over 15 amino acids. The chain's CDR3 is CASSPREVGTDTQYF. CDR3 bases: TGTGCCAGCAGCCCCCGGGAGGTGGGGACAGATACGCAGTATTTT.

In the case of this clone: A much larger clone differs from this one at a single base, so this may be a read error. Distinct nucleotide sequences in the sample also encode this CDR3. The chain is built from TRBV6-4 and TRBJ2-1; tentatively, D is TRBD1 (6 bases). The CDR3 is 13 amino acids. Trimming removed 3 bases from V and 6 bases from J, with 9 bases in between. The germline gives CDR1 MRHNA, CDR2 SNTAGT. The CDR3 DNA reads TGTGCCAGCAGTGATTCGGACAGCAATGAGCAGTTCTTC. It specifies CASSDSDSNEQFF.

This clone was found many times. In DNA form, the CDR3 reads TGCGCCAGCAGCCAAGGCGTTCAGTGGCGGGAGCCCCCTCTTTACGAGCAGTACTTC. This encodes CASSQGVQWREPPLYEQYF. V usage is TRBV4-3 and J usage is TRBJ2-7; 7 nucleotides line up with TRBD2. The CDR3 is made up of 19 amino acids. V lost 1 base to trimming and J lost 4 bases; unmatched junction nucleotides: 19. Germline CDR1 is LGHNA and CDR2 is YSLEER.

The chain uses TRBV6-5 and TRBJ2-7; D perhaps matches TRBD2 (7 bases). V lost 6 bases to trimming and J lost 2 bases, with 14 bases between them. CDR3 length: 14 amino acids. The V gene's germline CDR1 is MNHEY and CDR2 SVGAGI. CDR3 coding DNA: TGTGCCAGCAGACCCCGGGGGGCCCCCTACGAGCAGTACTTC. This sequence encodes CASRPRGAPYEQYF.

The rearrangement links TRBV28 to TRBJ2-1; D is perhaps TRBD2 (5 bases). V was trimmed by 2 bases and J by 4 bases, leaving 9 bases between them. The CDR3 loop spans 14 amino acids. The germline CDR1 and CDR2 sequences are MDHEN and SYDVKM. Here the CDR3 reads CASSLPLAYNEQFF. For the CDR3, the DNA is TGTGCCAGCAGTTTACCTCTAGCTTACAATGAGCAGTTCTTC.

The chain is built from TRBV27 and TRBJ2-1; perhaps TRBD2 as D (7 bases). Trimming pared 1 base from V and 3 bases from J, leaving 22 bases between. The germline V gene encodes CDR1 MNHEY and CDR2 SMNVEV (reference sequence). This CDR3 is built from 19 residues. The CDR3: CASSLFAGATALIYNEQFF. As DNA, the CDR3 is TGTGCCAGCAGTTTATTCGCGGGGGCAACCGCCCTCATCTACAATGAGCAGTTCTTC.

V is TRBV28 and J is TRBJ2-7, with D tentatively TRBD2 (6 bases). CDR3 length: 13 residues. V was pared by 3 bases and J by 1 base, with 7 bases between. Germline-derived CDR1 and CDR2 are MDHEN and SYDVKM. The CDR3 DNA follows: TGTGCCAGCAGTTTGGGGGGATCCTACGAGCAGTACTTC. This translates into CASSLGGSYEQYF.

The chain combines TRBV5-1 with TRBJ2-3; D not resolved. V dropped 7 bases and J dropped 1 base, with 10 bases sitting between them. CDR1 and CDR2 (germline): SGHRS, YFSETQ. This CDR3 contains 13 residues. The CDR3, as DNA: TGCGCCAGCCATTTGGCAGGCACAGATACGCAGTATTTT. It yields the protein CASHLAGTDTQYF.

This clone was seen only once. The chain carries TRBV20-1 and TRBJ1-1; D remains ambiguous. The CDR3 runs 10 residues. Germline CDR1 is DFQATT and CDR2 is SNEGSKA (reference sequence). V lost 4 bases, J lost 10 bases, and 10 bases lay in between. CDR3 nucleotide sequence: TGCAGTGCTATACAGCGGGCAGCTTTCTTT. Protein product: CSAIQRAAFF.

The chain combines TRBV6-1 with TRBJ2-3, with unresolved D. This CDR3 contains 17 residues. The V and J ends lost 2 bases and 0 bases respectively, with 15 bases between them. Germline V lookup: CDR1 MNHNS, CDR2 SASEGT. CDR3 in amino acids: CASSEYPPLVSTDTQYF. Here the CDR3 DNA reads TGTGCCAGCAGTGAATACCCCCCACTCGTTAGCACAGATACGCAGTATTTT.

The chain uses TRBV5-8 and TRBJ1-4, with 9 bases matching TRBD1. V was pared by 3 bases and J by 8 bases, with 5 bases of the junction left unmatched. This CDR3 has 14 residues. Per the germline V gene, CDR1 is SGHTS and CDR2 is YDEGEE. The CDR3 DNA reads TGTGCCAGCAGCTGGGGACAGGGTCGGGAAAAACTGTTTTTT. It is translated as CASSWGQGREKLFF.

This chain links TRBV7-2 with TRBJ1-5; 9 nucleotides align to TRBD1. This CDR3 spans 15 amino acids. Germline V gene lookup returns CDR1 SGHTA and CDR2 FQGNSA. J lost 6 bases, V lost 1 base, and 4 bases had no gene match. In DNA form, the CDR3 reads TGTGCCAGCAGCTTAGGGGACAGGGAAGTTCAGCCCCAGCATTTT. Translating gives CASSLGDREVQPQHF.

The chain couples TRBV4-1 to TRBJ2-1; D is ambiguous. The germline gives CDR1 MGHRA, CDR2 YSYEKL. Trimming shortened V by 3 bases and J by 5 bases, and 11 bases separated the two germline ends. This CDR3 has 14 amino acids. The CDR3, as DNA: TGCGCCAGCAGCCAGGTCTGGAGAAACAATGAGCAGTTCTTC. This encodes CASSQVWRNNEQFF.

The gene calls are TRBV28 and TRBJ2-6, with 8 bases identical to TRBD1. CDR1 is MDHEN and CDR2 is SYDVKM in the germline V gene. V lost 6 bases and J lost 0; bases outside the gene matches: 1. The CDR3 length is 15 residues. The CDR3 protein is CASRGQGSGANVLTF. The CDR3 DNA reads TGTGCCAGCAGAGGACAGGGCTCTGGGGCCAACGTCCTGACTTTC.

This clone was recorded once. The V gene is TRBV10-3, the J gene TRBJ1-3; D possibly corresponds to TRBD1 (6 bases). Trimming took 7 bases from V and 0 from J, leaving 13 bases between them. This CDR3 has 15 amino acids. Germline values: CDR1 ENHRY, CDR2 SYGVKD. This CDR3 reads CAIMARTASGNTIYF. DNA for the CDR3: TGTGCCATCATGGCACGGACAGCCTCTGGAAACACCATATATTTT.

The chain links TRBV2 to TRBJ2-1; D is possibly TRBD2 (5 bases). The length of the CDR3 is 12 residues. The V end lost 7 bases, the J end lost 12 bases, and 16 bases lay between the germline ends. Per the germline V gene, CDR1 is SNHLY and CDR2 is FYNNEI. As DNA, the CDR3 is TGTGCCAGCAACCCTTCGGGGTCTGGGCAGTTCTTC. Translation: CASNPSGSGQFF.

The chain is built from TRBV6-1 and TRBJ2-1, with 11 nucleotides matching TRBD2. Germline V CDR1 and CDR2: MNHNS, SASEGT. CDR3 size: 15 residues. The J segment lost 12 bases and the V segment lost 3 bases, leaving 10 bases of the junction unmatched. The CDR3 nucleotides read TGTGCCAGCAGTGAGGGGGCTAGCGGGAGGATGTGGCAGTTCTTC. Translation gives CASSEGASGRMWQFF.

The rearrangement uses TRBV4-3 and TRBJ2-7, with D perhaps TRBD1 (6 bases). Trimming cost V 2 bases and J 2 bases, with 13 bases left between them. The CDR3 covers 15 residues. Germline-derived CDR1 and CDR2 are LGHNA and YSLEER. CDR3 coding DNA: TGCGCCAGCAGCCAAAGTTTGAGGGGGACCTACGAGCAGTACTTC. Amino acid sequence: CASSQSLRGTYEQYF.

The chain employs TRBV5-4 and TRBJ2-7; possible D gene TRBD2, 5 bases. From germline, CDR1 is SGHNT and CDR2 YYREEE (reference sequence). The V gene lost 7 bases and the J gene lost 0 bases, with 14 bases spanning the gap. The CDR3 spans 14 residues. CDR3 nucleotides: TGTGCCAGCTCGCCGGGGAGAGGCTCCTACGAGCAGTACTTC. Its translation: CASSPGRGSYEQYF. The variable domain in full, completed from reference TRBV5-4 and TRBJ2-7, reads ETGVTQSPTHLIKTRGQQVTLRCSSQSGHNTVSWYQQALGQGPQFIFQYYREEENGRGNFPPRFSGLQFPNYSSELNVNALELDDSALYLCASSPGRGSYEQYFGPGTRLTVT.

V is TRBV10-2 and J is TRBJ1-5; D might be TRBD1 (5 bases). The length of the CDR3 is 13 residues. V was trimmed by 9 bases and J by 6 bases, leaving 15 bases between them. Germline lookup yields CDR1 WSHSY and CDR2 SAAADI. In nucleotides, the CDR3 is TGCGCCAGTCTACAGGCCCAGGGTCAGCCCCAGCATTTT. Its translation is CASLQAQGQPQHF.

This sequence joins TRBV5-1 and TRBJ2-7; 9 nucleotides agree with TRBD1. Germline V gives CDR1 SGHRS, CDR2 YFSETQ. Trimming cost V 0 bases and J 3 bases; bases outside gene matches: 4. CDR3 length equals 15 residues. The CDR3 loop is CASSLVTGGVYEQYF. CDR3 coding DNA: TGCGCCAGCAGCTTGGTTACAGGGGGCGTCTACGAGCAGTACTTC.

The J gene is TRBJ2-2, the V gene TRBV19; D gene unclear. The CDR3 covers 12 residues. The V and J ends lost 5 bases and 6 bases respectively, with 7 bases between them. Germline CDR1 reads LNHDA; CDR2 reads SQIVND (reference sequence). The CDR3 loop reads CASSPMAGELFF. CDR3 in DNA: TGTGCCAGTAGTCCTATGGCCGGGGAGCTGTTTTTT. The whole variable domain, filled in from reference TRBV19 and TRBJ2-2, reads DGGITQSPKYLFRKEGQNVTLSCEQNLNHDAMYWYRQDPGQGLRLIYYSQIVNDFQKGDIAEGYSVSREKKESFPLTVTSAQKNPTAFYLCASSPMAGELFFGEGSRLTVL.

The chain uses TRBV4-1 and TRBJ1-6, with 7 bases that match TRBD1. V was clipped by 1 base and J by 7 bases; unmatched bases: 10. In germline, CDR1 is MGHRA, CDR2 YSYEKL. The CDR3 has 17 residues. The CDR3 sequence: CASSQGRQGPFNSPLHF. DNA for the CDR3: TGCGCCAGCAGCCAAGGCCGACAGGGCCCCTTCAATTCACCCCTCCACTTT.

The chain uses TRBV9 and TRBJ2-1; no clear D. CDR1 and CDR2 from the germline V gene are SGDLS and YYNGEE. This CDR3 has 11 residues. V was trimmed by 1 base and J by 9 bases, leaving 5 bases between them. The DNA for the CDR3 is TGTGCCAGCAGCGTATTGAGTGAGCAGTTCTTC. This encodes CASSVLSEQFF.

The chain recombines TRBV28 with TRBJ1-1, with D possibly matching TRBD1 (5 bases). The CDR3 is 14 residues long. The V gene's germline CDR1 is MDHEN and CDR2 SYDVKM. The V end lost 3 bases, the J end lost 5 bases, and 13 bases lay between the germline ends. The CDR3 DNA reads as TGTGCCAGCAGTTTGCCGGGGGGGTGGACTGAAGCTTTCTTT. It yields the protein CASSLPGGWTEAFF. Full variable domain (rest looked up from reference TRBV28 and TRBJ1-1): DVKVTQSSRYLVKRTGEKVFLECVQDMDHENMFWYRQDPGLGLRLIYFSYDVKMKEKGDIPEGYSVSREKKERFSLILESASTNQTSMYLCASSLPGGWTEAFFGQGTRLTVV.